This TCR beta chain appears in the sequencing data of a study of T cell responses to AZD1222 COVID-19 vaccine. This CDR3 region has 13 residues. Looked up from germline, CDR1 is SNHLY and CDR2 is FYNNEI. Trimming took 7 bases from V and 8 from J, leaving 15 bases between them. TCRdb's table, derived via immunoSEQ multiplex PCR, lists solely in-frame clones and lacks some. The repertoire holds about 78,000 clones, with about 90% as singletons. The chain joins TRBV2 to TRBJ1-5; no firm D call. Specimen: peripheral blood, collected 28 days after the second AZD1222 dose. This TCR was sampled from an adult who received the AZD1222 COVID-19 vaccine. This chain's CDR3 is CASTWVQAEPQHF. As DNA, the CDR3 is TGTGCCAGCACATGGGTGCAGGCCGAGCCCCAGCATTTT.